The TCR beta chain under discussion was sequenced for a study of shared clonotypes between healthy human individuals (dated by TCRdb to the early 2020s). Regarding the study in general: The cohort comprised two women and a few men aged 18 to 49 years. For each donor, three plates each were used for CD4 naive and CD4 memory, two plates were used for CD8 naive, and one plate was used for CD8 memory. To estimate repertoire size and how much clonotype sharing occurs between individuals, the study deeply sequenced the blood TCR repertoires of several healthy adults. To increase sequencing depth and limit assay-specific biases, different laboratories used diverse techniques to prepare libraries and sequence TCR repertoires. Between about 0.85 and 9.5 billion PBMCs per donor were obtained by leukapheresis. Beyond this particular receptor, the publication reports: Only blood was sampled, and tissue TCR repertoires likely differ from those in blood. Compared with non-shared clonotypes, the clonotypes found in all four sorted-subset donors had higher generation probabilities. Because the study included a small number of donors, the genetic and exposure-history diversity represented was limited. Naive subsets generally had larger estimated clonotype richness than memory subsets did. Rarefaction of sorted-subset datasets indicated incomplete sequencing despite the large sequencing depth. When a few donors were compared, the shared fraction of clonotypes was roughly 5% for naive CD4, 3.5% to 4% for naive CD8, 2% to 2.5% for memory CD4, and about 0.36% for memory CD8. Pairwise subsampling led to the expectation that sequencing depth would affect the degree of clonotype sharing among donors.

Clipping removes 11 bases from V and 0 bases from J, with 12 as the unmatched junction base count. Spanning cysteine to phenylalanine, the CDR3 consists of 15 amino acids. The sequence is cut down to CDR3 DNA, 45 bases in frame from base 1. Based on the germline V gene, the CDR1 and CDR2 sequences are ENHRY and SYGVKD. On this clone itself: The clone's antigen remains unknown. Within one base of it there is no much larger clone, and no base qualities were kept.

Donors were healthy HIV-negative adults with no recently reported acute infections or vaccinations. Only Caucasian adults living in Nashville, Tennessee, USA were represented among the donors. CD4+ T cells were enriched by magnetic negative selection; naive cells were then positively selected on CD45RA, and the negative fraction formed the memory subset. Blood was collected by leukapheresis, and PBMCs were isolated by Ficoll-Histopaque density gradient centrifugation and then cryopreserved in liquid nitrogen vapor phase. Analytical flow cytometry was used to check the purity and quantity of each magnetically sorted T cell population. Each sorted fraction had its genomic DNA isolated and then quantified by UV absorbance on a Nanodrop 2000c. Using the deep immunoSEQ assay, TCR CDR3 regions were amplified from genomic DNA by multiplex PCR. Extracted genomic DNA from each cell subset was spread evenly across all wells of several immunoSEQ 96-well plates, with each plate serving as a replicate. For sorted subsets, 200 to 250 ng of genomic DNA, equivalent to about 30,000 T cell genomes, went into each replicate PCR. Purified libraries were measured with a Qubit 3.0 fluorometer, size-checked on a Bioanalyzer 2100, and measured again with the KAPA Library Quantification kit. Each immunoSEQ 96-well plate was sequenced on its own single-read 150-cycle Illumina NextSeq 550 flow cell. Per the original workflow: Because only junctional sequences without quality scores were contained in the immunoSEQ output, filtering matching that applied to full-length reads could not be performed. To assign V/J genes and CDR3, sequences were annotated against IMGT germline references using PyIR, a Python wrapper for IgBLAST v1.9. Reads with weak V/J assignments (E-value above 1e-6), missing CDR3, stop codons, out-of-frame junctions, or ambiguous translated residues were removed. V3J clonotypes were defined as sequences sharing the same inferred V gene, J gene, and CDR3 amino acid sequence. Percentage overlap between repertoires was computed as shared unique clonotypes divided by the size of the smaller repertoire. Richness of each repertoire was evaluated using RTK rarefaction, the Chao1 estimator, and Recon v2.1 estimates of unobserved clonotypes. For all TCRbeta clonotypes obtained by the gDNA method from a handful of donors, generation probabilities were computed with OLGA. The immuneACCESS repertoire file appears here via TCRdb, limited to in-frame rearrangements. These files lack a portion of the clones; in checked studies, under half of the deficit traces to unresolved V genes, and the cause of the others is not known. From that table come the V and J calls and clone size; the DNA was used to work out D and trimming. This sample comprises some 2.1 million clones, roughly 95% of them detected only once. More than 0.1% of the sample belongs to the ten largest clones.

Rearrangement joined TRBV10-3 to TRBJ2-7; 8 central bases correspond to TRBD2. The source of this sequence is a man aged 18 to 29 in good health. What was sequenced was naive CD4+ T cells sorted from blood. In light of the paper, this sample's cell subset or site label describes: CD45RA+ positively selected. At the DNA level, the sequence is TGTGCCTCAAAAACAGCGGGGGTGAGCTCCTACGAGCAGTACTTC. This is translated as CASKTAGVSSYEQYF.